The 4 T cell receptor beta chains below all came from one sample that was sequenced in a study of blood T cell repertoires in COVID-19. Profiled with immunoSEQ multiplex PCR; TCRdb holds only in-frame clones, not every one. This table holds about 240,000 clones, more than 75% found once. Sequenced material: peripheral blood. The receptors here all came from a woman between 70 and 85 years old with active or convalescent COVID-19.

The rearrangement joins TRBV6-5 to TRBJ1-3; D perhaps matches TRBD1 (5 bases). The germline V gene has CDR1 MNHEY and CDR2 SVGAGI. There are 12 residues in the CDR3. The germline V and J ends were trimmed by 9 bases and 3 bases, with 9 bases remaining between them. The CDR3 region is CASGRGGNTIYF. In DNA form, the CDR3 reads TGTGCCAGTGGGAGGGGTGGAAACACCATATATTTT.

This clone was recorded a few times. This sequence joins TRBV19 and TRBJ1-1; no clear D gene. The CDR3 length is 12 residues. Between the trimmed V and J ends, which lost 11 bases and 6 bases, there was a span of 16 bases. Germline values: CDR1 LNHDA, CDR2 SQIVND (reference sequence). CDR3 bases: TGTGCCTGTTCCGACCGGGGAGCTGAAGCTTTCTTT. This encodes CACSDRGAEAFF.

CDR3 residues: CASSLEGVSGSGYTF. The CDR3 DNA reads TGCGCCAGCAGCTTGGAGGGCGTCTCGGGGTCTGGCTACACCTTC. V gene TRBV5-1 combines with J gene TRBJ1-2, with no clear D. The V gene's germline CDR1 is SGHRS and CDR2 YFSETQ. The ends were cut back, 0 bases at V and 7 bases at J, with 16 bases in the middle. CDR3 size: 15 residues.

The CDR3 loop is CASKKQGDAEAFF. In nucleotides, the CDR3 is TGTGCCAGCAAAAAACAGGGGGACGCTGAAGCTTTCTTT. This sequence joins TRBV18 and TRBJ1-1; 8 positions match TRBD1. With 8 bases clipped from V and 6 bases from J, the junction kept 8 bases outside the gene matches. The CDR3 has 13 amino acids. CDR1 KGHSH and CDR2 LQKENI come from the germline V gene.